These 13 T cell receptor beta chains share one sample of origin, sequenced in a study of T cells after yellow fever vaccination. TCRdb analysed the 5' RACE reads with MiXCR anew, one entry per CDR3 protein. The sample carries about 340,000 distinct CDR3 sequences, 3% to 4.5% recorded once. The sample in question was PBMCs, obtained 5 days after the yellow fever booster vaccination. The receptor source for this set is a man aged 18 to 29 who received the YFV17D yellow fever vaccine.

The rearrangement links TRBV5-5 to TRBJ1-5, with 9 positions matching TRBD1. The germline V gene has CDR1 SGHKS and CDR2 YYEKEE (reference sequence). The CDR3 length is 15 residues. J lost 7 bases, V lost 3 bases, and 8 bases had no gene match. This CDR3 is CASSSEGQGKQPQHF. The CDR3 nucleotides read TGTGCCAGCAGCTCCGAGGGACAGGGAAAACAGCCCCAGCATTTT.

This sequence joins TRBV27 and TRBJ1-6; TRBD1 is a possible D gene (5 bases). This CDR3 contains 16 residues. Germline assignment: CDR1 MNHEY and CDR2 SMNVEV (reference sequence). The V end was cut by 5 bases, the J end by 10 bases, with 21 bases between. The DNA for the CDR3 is TGTGCCAGCAGTGACGCGGGGGTACTACTTCAATCACCCCTCCACTTT. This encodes CASSDAGVLLQSPLHF.

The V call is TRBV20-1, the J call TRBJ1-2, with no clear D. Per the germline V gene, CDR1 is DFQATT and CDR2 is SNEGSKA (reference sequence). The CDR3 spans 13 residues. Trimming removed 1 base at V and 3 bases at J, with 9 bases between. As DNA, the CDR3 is TGCAGTGCTAGAGTAGCCCGAGACTATGGCTACACCTTC. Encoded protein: CSARVARDYGYTF.

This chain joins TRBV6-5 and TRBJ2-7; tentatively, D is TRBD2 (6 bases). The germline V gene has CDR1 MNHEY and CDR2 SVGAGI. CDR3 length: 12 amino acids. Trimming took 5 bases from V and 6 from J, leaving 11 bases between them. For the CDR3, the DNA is TGTGCCAGCAGTAACCGGAGGGGCGAGCAGTACTTC. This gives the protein CASSNRRGEQYF.

This CDR3 is CASRSGPAWEQFF. In DNA form, the CDR3 reads TGTGCCAGCAGATCAGGACCGGCTTGGGAGCAGTTCTTC. The chain employs TRBV6-5 and TRBJ2-1, with no clear D. From germline, CDR1 is MNHEY and CDR2 SVGAGI. V lost 6 bases and J 10 bases, leaving 16 bases between the germline ends. This CDR3 spans 13 amino acids.

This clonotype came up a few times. The CDR3 spells CASSLGPGVAGADTDTQYF. The CDR3, as DNA: TGTGCCAGCAGCTTGGGCCCGGGGGTAGCGGGGGCCGACACAGATACGCAGTATTTT. The chain links TRBV5-8 to TRBJ2-3; 9 bases agree with TRBD2. Germline loops: CDR1 SGHTS, CDR2 YDEGEE. The CDR3 has 19 residues. J lost 2 bases, V lost 0 bases, and 13 bases had no gene match.

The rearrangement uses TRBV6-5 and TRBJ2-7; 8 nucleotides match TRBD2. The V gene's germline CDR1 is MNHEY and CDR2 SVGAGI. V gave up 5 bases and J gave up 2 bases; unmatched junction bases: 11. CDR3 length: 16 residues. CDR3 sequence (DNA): TGTGCCAGCAGTCCGGGGGGGAACAGTTACCCCTACGAGCAGTACGTC. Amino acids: CASSPGGNSYPYEQYV.

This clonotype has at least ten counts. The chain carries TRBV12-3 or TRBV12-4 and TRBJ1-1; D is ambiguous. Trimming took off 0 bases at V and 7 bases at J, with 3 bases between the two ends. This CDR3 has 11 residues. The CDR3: CASSLAVEAFF. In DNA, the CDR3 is TGTGCCAGCAGTTTAGCGGTTGAAGCTTTCTTT.

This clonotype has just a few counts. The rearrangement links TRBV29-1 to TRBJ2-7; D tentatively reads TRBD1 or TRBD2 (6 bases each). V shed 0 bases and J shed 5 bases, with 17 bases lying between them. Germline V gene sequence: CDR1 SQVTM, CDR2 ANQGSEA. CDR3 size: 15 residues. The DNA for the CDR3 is TGCAGCGTTGAAGATGCGGGGCAGGGGAGGAACGAGCAGTACTTC. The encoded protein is CSVEDAGQGRNEQYF.

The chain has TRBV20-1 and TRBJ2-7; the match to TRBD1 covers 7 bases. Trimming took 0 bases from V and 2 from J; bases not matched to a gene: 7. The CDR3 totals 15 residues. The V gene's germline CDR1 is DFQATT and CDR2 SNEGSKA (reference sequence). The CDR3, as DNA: TGCAGTGCTAGAGATGTACAGGGGATTACCTACGAGCAGTACTTC. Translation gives CSARDVQGITYEQYF.

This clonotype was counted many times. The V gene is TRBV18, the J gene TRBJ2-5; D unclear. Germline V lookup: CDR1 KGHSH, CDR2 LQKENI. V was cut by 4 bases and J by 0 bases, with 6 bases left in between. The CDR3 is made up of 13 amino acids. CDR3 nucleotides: TGTGCCAGCTCACAAGGGTACCAAGAGACCCAGTACTTC. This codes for CASSQGYQETQYF.

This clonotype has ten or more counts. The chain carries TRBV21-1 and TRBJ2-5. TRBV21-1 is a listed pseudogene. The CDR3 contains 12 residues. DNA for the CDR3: TGTGCCAGCGTAACGTACCAAGAGACCCAGTACTTC. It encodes CASVTYQETQYF.

CDR3 sequence reads: CASKPRNTDTQYF. In DNA, the CDR3 is TGTGCCAGCAAGCCCAGGAACACAGATACGCAGTATTTT. The rearrangement links TRBV25-1 to TRBJ2-3; D is ambiguous. Trimming removed 7 bases at V and 2 bases at J, with 10 bases between. The CDR3 is 13 residues long. From germline, CDR1 is MGHDK and CDR2 SYGVNS. Full variable domain (remainder filled in from reference TRBV25-1 and TRBJ2-3): EADIYQTPRYLVIGTGKKITLECSQTMGHDKMYWYQQDPGMELHLIHYSYGVNSTEKGDLSSESTVSRIRTEHFPLTLESARPSHTSQYLCASKPRNTDTQYFGPGTRLTVL.